This is a list of T cell receptor beta chains from one sample in a study of cytomegalovirus exposure and HLA in healthy donors. Sequenced by immunoSEQ multiplex PCR; TCRdb stores in-frame clones only, minus some. The data contain 150,000 to 180,000 clones, roughly 72% of them seen just once; the ten biggest clones take up about 2%. The sequenced material came from PBMCs. All receptors derive from a man aged 25 to 45 in good health and CMV-seronegative. CDR3s include the opening cysteine and the closing phenylalanine or tryptophan. A D gene is named only where the DNA matches it firmly. Clone size is not always given. Where it is, it says once, few, many or a class for expanded clones.

len	abundance	v_gene	d_gene	j_gene	CDR3nt	CDR3aa
15	.	TRBV28	.	TRBJ1-1	TGTGCCAGCAGTTATGTTGGGGGGGTGAACACTGAAGCTTTCTTT	CASSYVGGVNTEAFF
12	.	TRBV28	.	TRBJ2-5	TGTGCCAGCGCGGGACAGCAAGAGACCCAGTACTTC	CASAGQQETQYF
14	.	TRBV5-1	.	TRBJ2-3	TGCGCCAGCAGCTTGAGGACTACCACAGATACGCAGTATTTT	CASSLRTTTDTQYF
13	once	TRBV7-3	TRBD1	TRBJ2-5	TGTGCCAGCAGCCGGGACAGTAGGGAGACCCAGTACTTC	CASSRDSRETQYF
13	few	TRBV28	.	TRBJ1-5	TGTGCCAGCAGTTATTTCCAATATCAGCCCCAGCATTTT	CASSYFQYQPQHF
16	.	TRBV7-9	.	TRBJ1-4	TGTTCCAGCAGCCTAGAGGGGGGGTCAACTAATGAAAAACTGTTTTTT	CSSSLEGGSTNEKLFF
15	.	TRBV7-6	TRBD2	TRBJ2-7	TGTGCCAGCAGCTTAGAGAGCGGGGGCTCCTACGAGCAGTACTTC	CASSLESGGSYEQYF
14	.	TRBV28	TRBD1	TRBJ1-1	TGTGCCAGCAGTCACATACAGGGGGGCACTGAAGCTTTCTTT	CASSHIQGGTEAFF
12	few	TRBV5-4	.	TRBJ2-7	TGTGCCAGCAGCTATGGGGGGAACGAGCAGTACTTC	CASSYGGNEQYF
13	.	TRBV19	TRBD1	TRBJ2-7	TGTGCCAGTAGTATAGGACAGGGCAACGAGCAGTACTTC	CASSIGQGNEQYF
14	.	TRBV2	.	TRBJ2-2	TGTGCCAGCAGTGCCCAGGTGCCAACCGGGGAGCTGTTTTTT	CASSAQVPTGELFF
15	.	TRBV18	TRBD1	TRBJ2-5	TGTGCCAGCTCACCGGAAACAGGGGGCGAGGAGACCCAGTACTTC	CASSPETGGEETQYF
13	.	TRBV6-6	.	TRBJ1-2	TGTGCCAGCAGTTACTCCCAAGCGAGTGGCTACACCTTC	CASSYSQASGYTF
14	once	TRBV6-1	.	TRBJ1-5	TGTGCCAGCACGGGAGGGAATAGCAATCAGCCCCAGAATTTT	CASTGGNSNQPQNF
13	.	TRBV19	.	TRBJ1-1	TGTGCCAGTAGTATGGGCAAGAACACTGAAGCTTTCTTT	CASSMGKNTEAFF
15	.	TRBV30	.	TRBJ2-3	TGTGCCTGGAGTGGGGACCCAGGGGTCACAGATACGCAGTATTTT	CAWSGDPGVTDTQYF
14	.	TRBV9	.	TRBJ2-2	TGTGCCAGCGGGACTGGAAAAAACACCGGGGAGCTGTTTTTT	CASGTGKNTGELFF
15	.	TRBV5-1	TRBD1	TRBJ2-2	TGCGCCAGCAGCAAGAACAGGGGGCGGACCGGGGAGCTGTTTTTT	CASSKNRGRTGELFF
16	.	TRBV5-1	TRBD1	TRBJ2-2	TGCGCCAGCAGCCTCTCAGGGGGCACGAACACCGGGGAGCTGTTTTTT	CASSLSGGTNTGELFF
14	.	TRBV5-6	.	TRBJ2-5	TGTGCCAGCAGCTTGGGAGCGGACCAAGAGACCCAGTACTTC	CASSLGADQETQYF
14	.	TRBV4-2	.	TRBJ2-1	TGTGCCAGCAGCCAAGAGGAGGGGATGAGTGAGCAGTTCTTC	CASSQEEGMSEQFF
12	.	TRBV29-1	.	TRBJ1-1	TGCAGCGTTGAACGAGGGCTGACTGAAGCTTTCTTT	CSVERGLTEAFF
17	.	TRBV27	TRBD1	TRBJ1-5	TGTGCCAGCAGTTCCCAAGACGGACAGGGAAGGAATCAGCCCCAGCATTTT	CASSSQDGQGRNQPQHF
13	.	TRBV7-2	.	TRBJ1-1	TGTGCCAGCAGCTTAACAGGGAAAACTGAAGCTTTCTTT	CASSLTGKTEAFF
14	once	TRBV11-2	.	TRBJ1-6	TGTGCCAGCAGCTTAGGGACAGTAAATTCACCCCTCCACTTT	CASSLGTVNSPLHF
14	few	TRBV10-2	TRBD1	TRBJ1-6	TGCGCCAGCAACCCGGGACAGGGTAATTCACCCCTCCACTTT	CASNPGQGNSPLHF
13	.	TRBV2	.	TRBJ1-5	TGTGCCAGCAGGATCGGGAGCAATCAGCCCCAGAATTTT	CASRIGSNQPQNF
12	.	TRBV7-9	.	TRBJ1-1	TGTGCCAGCAGCTTTAGTGGCACTGAAGCTTTCTTT	CASSFSGTEAFF
14	few	TRBV28	.	TRBJ1-2	TGTGCCAGCAGTCCCAACAGGGTGGACTATGGCTACACCTTC	CASSPNRVDYGYTF
14	.	TRBV10-3	TRBD1	TRBJ2-5	TGTGCCATCAGTGAAACAGGGGGCCGTGAGACCCAGTACTTC	CAISETGGRETQYF
14	.	TRBV11-2	.	TRBJ1-1	TGTGCCAGCAGCTTAGTGCGGGGGGACACTGAAGCTTTCTTT	CASSLVRGDTEAFF
13	.	TRBV19	.	TRBJ1-1	TGTGCCAGTTGCCAGGGGTTGGACACTGAAGCTTTCTTT	CASCQGLDTEAFF
13	.	TRBV7-9	.	TRBJ1-6	TGTGCCAGCAGCCACCAGGGGAATTCACCCCTCCACTTT	CASSHQGNSPLHF
13	few	TRBV13	.	TRBJ1-1	TGTGCCAGCAGTACTACAGGGAGCACTGAAGCTTTCTTT	CASSTTGSTEAFF
13	.	TRBV5-5	TRBD1	TRBJ2-7	TGTGCCAGCAGCTTACAGGGGCGGCACGAGCAGTACTTC	CASSLQGRHEQYF
14	.	TRBV28	.	TRBJ1-5	TGTGCCAGCAGTTCGCACTCTCCCAATCAGCCCCAGCATTTT	CASSSHSPNQPQHF
14	few	TRBV10-2	TRBD1	TRBJ1-5	TGCGCCAGCAGTGAACAGGGGAGCAATCAGCCCCAGCATTTT	CASSEQGSNQPQHF
15	.	TRBV7-8	.	TRBJ1-1	TGTGCCAGCAGCTCCCGGGGAGGGAGACACACTGAAGCTTTCTTT	CASSSRGGRHTEAFF
16	.	TRBV5-1	TRBD1	TRBJ1-6	TGCGCCAGCAGCTTGGGGGACAGCCTCTATAATTCACCCCTCAACTTT	CASSLGDSLYNSPLNF
15	few	TRBV4-1	.	TRBJ2-4	TGCGCCAGCAGCCAAGATGGGGAGAAAGGGAACATTCAGTACTTC	CASSQDGEKGNIQYF
16	.	TRBV6-5	TRBD1	TRBJ2-7	TGTGCCAGCAGTTACCATGGACAGGGACGTCTCTACGAGCAGTACTTC	CASSYHGQGRLYEQYF
16	.	TRBV7-2	TRBD2	TRBJ2-5	TGTGCCAGCAGCTCGTCTCTAGCGGGGGGGCCGGAGACCCAGTACTTC	CASSSSLAGGPETQYF
15	few	TRBV5-1	TRBD2	TRBJ2-5	TGCGCCAGCAGCAATGGCCAGGGAGGGCGAGAGACCCAGTACTTC	CASSNGQGGRETQYF
14	few	TRBV2	TRBD1	TRBJ1-6	TGTGCCAGCAGATACAGGGGCATTAATTCACCCCTCCACTTT	CASRYRGINSPLHF
14	.	TRBV7-4	.	TRBJ1-6	TGTGCCACCCAGTGGAGGAACTATAATTCACCCCTCAACTTT	CATQWRNYNSPLNF
14	.	TRBV5-1	.	TRBJ2-5	TGCGCCAGCAGCTTGGAACCGCGCCAAGAGACCCAGTACTTC	CASSLEPRQETQYF
14	.	TRBV7-8	.	TRBJ2-7	TGTGCCAGCAGCTTACGGGACATATCCTACGAGCAGTACTTC	CASSLRDISYEQYF
14	.	TRBV7-9	.	TRBJ1-1	TGTGCCAGCAGCTTACCGGTCATGAACACTGAAGCTTTCTTT	CASSLPVMNTEAFF
14	.	TRBV2	.	TRBJ2-3	TGTGCCAGCGGTGGGTCAGGTGGCACAGATACGCAGTATTTT	CASGGSGGTDTQYF
13	.	TRBV25-1	TRBD2	TRBJ2-7	TGTGCCAGCTCCCGGGACTACCCATACGAGCAGTACTTC	CASSRDYPYEQYF
18	.	TRBV28	TRBD1	TRBJ1-5	TGTGCCAGCATTTCCGACAGGGAAGACTACCCAACGAATCAGCCCCAGCATTTT	CASISDREDYPTNQPQHF